Listed below are T cell receptor beta chains from one sample, sequenced in a study of T cell repertoires in cytomegalovirus infection. TCRdb itself ran the reads through MiXCR, one entry per CDR3 protein. The profile shows roughly 280,000 distinct CDR3 sequences, 8% to 9.5% of them singletons. Specimen: PBMCs. These receptors originate from a human donor in good health (CMV status not recorded). Some clones in this sample may be carry-over from other donors' samples. Both conserved end residues are part of each CDR3. The D gene is left open where the match is weak. Rows may omit the clone size; those that give it use once, few, many or a size class.

v_call	j_call	clone_size	d_call	cdr3_aa	cdr3_nt
TRBV7-7	TRBJ2-3	many	TRBD2	CASSLGLAGPTDTQYF	TGTGCTAGCAGCCTAGGACTAGCGGGGCCCACAGATACGCAGTATTTT
TRBV5-1	TRBJ1-3	.	.	CASSYSGVPSGNTIYF	TGCGCCAGCAGCTACTCAGGCGTCCCCTCTGGAAACACCATATATTTT
TRBV7-2	TRBJ1-5	many	.	CASSTTGFQPQHF	TGTGCCAGCAGCACTACAGGGTTTCAGCCCCAGCATTTT
TRBV6-2/TRBV6-3	TRBJ2-7	many	.	CASSLTGTAPYEQYF	TGTGCCAGCAGCTTAACCGGGACGGCGCCTTACGAGCAGTACTTC
TRBV12-3/TRBV12-4	TRBJ1-5	many	.	CASRVGNNQPQHF	TGTGCCAGCAGGGTAGGGAACAATCAGCCCCAGCATTTT
TRBV12-3/TRBV12-4	TRBJ1-5	many	TRBD1	CASSQGARNQPQHF	TGTGCCAGCAGTCAGGGGGCGAGGAATCAGCCCCAGCATTTT
TRBV7-2	TRBJ2-4	many	.	CASSAGTGDIQYF	TGTGCCAGCAGCGCTGGGACGGGGGACATTCAGTACTTC
TRBV7-2	TRBJ2-1	many	TRBD2	CASSLVLAGGTHEQFF	TGTGCCAGCAGCTTAGTACTAGCGGGGGGGACCCATGAGCAGTTCTTC
TRBV7-2	TRBJ1-6	many	.	CASSPGRVGYNSPLHF	TGTGCCAGCAGCCCAGGCAGGGTCGGCTATAATTCACCCCTCCACTTT
TRBV3-1	TRBJ1-1	few	.	CASSQELLNTEAFF	TGTGCCAGCAGCCAAGAACTATTAAACACTGAAGCTTTCTTT
TRBV7-2	TRBJ1-2	medium-sized	TRBD1	CASGGTGGRVGGYTF	TGTGCCAGCGGGGGGACAGGGGGCCGGGTCGGCGGCTACACCTTC
TRBV7-2	TRBJ2-2	.	TRBD1	CASSTNPGQGLGGELFF	TGTGCCAGCAGCACCAATCCGGGACAGGGCTTGGGCGGGGAGCTGTTTTTT
TRBV20-1	TRBJ1-5	few	.	CSAAGGLGNQPQHF	TGCAGTGCTGCGGGGGGGCTCGGCAATCAGCCCCAGCATTTT
TRBV7-2	TRBJ1-6	many	TRBD1	CASSNSGGLFNSPLHF	TGTGCCAGCAGCAACTCAGGGGGTCTATTTAATTCACCCCTCCACTTT
TRBV7-9	TRBJ2-5	many	TRBD2	CASGDSSGAETQYF	TGTGCCAGCGGGGACTCGAGCGGGGCGGAGACCCAGTACTTC
TRBV9	TRBJ2-7	many	.	CASSVTWSGELYEQYF	TGTGCCAGCAGCGTAACCTGGTCGGGGGAGCTCTACGAGCAGTACTTC
TRBV12-3/TRBV12-4	TRBJ2-2	many	.	CASRQGLGELFF	TGTGCCAGCAGACAGGGCCTCGGGGAGCTGTTTTTT
TRBV18	TRBJ1-5	few	.	CASSGRYSNQPQHF	TGTGCCAGCTCTGGACGGTATAGCAATCAGCCCCAGCATTTT
TRBV6-1	TRBJ1-1	many	.	CASRPGTGSNTEVAFF	TGTGCCAGCAGACCGGGGACGGGGAGCAACACTGAAGTGGCTTTCTTT
TRBV7-2	TRBJ1-3	many	.	CASSLEGFSGNTIYF	TGTGCCAGCAGCTTAGAGGGGTTCTCTGGAAACACCATATATTTT
TRBV12-5	TRBJ1-1	few	TRBD1	CASGLTTGVLTEAFF	TGTGCTAGTGGTTTGACCACAGGGGTTTTGACTGAAGCTTTCTTT
TRBV5-1	TRBJ1-1	few	TRBD1	CASSFGQGGMNTEAFF	TGCGCCAGCAGCTTCGGACAGGGGGGAATGAACACTGAAGCTTTCTTT
TRBV7-2	TRBJ2-3	many	.	CASTPGVKGTDTQYF	TGTGCCAGCACTCCAGGGGTCAAAGGCACAGATACGCAGTATTTT
TRBV20-1	TRBJ1-5	many	.	CSARDPGHSNQPQHF	TGCAGTGCTAGAGACCCCGGACACTCCAATCAGCCCCAGCATTTT
TRBV28	TRBJ2-2	many	.	CATRENTGELFF	TGTGCCACCCGGGAAAACACCGGGGAGCTGTTTTTT
TRBV12-3/TRBV12-4	TRBJ1-2	.	TRBD1	CASSFQGAIRSYGYTF	TGTGCCAGCAGTTTCCAGGGGGCTATAAGGAGCTATGGCTACACCTTC
TRBV6-1	TRBJ1-6	many	.	CASSEGTPRDSPLHF	TGTGCCAGCAGTGAAGGGACGCCGAGGGACTCACCCCTCCACTTT
TRBV28	TRBJ1-5	many	.	CASLSGGVGNQPQHF	TGTGCCAGCCTTTCGGGAGGGGTAGGCAATCAGCCCCAGCATTTT
TRBV2	TRBJ2-6	.	.	CASSRQSRSGANVLTF	TGTGCCAGCAGCAGGCAATCCCGCTCTGGGGCCAACGTCCTGACTTTC
TRBV7-9	TRBJ2-1	many	.	CASSLIEANPNEQFF	TGTGCCAGCAGCTTAATCGAGGCTAACCCGAATGAGCAGTTCTTC
TRBV7-2	TRBJ1-1	many	.	CASSRWGHKNTEAFF	TGTGCCAGCAGCCGCTGGGGACATAAGAACACTGAAGCTTTCTTT
TRBV19	TRBJ2-7	many	.	CASSIGAVPYEQYF	TGTGCCAGTAGTATCGGAGCGGTACCCTACGAGCAGTACTTC
TRBV19	TRBJ1-2	few	.	CASGRAQQSSYGYTF	TGTGCCAGTGGACGGGCGCAGCAGAGCTCCTATGGCTACACCTTC
TRBV5-6	TRBJ1-2	.	TRBD1	CASSKQSTGQGLDGYTF	TGTGCCAGCAGCAAACAGTCTACGGGACAGGGACTTGATGGCTACACCTTC
TRBV20-1	TRBJ2-1	.	TRBD2	CSAERGGYNEQFF	TGCAGTGCGGAGCGGGGGGGATACAATGAGCAGTTCTTC
TRBV19	TRBJ1-2	few	.	CASSIFSRVGYTF	TGTGCCAGTAGTATATTCTCCAGGGTTGGCTACACCTTC
TRBV7-2	TRBJ1-6	few	.	CASSSTRLNSPLHF	TGTGCCAGCAGCTCCACACGTTTGAATTCACCCCTCCACTTT
TRBV11-2	TRBJ1-2	many	TRBD1	CASSMTGPRASREGYGYTF	TGTGCCAGCAGCATGACAGGGCCCCGAGCGAGTAGGGAGGGATATGGCTACACCTTC
TRBV7-4	TRBJ2-6	few	.	CASSLELAGRNVLTF	TGTGCCAGCAGCTTAGAGTTGGCAGGTCGAAACGTCCTGACTTTC
TRBV7-9	TRBJ1-1	many	.	CASSLGGPGGAEAFF	TGTGCCAGCAGCTTAGGAGGGCCTGGCGGGGCTGAAGCTTTCTTT
TRBV20-1	TRBJ2-1	few	.	CSARGYQASGQFF	TGCAGTGCTAGAGGTTACCAAGCCAGTGGGCAGTTCTTC
TRBV7-6	TRBJ2-2	many	.	CASSLYSEGRSNTGELFF	TGTGCCAGCAGCTTATATTCGGAGGGGCGATCGAACACCGGGGAGCTGTTTTTT
TRBV28	TRBJ1-2	.	.	CASIGGGSNYGYTF	TGTGCCAGCATTGGAGGGGGGAGTAACTATGGCTACACCTTC
TRBV20-1	TRBJ2-1	few	TRBD2	CSAMAKRPGGFF	TGCAGTGCTATGGCTAAGAGGCCGGGGGGGTTCTTC
TRBV7-2	TRBJ1-5	many	.	CASSLEGTKQPQHF	TGTGCCAGCAGCTTAGAAGGGACAAAACAGCCCCAGCATTTT
TRBV30	TRBJ2-2	few	.	CAWRALDGNTGELFF	TGTGCCTGGAGGGCATTGGACGGGAACACCGGGGAGCTGTTTTTT
TRBV7-6	TRBJ1-3	many	.	CASSLASTVSGNTIYF	TGTGCCAGCAGCTTAGCGTCGACAGTCTCTGGAAACACCATATATTTT
TRBV2	TRBJ1-1	.	.	CASTTEGSTEAFF	TGTGCCAGCACAACGGAGGGGTCCACTGAAGCTTTCTTT
TRBV7-9	TRBJ1-1	many	TRBD1	CASSSYGQGQTEAFF	TGTGCCAGCAGCTCCTATGGACAGGGTCAGACTGAAGCTTTCTTT
TRBV7-2	TRBJ1-6	many	TRBD1	CASSSGTGGVYNSPLHF	TGTGCCAGCAGCTCGGGGACAGGGGGCGTCTATAATTCACCCCTCCACTTT
TRBV7-2	TRBJ2-3	many	.	CASSLSPPRTDTQYF	TGTGCCAGCAGCTTATCCCCACCTCGCACAGATACGCAGTATTTT
TRBV5-1	TRBJ2-7	.	.	CASSLQGREQYF	TGCGCCAGCAGCCTACAGGGTCGCGAGCAGTACTTC
TRBV10-3	TRBJ1-2	few	.	CAIRLTGSNHPSNYGYTF	TGTGCCATCAGACTGACCGGGAGCAATCACCCCTCTAACTATGGCTACACCTTC
TRBV12-3/TRBV12-4	TRBJ2-3	many	TRBD2	CASSRGLEPDTQYF	TGTGCCAGCAGCCGCGGACTAGAGCCAGATACGCAGTATTTT
TRBV7-2	TRBJ1-2	many	.	CASSLDPPNYGYTF	TGTGCCAGCAGCTTAGATCCCCCTAACTATGGCTACACCTTC
TRBV5-1	TRBJ2-3	.	TRBD1	CATKTGGTDTQYF	TGCGCCACCAAGACAGGGGGCACAGATACGCAGTATTTT
TRBV7-2	TRBJ1-1	many	.	CASSPTVNTEAFF	TGTGCCAGCAGCCCGACGGTGAACACTGAAGCTTTCTTT
TRBV28	TRBJ2-7	.	TRBD1	CASRGQGASYEQYF	TGTGCCAGCAGAGGACAGGGGGCCTCCTACGAGCAGTACTTC
TRBV7-6	TRBJ2-7	many	TRBD1	CASSLAGTGVDEQYF	TGTGCCAGCAGCTTAGCAGGGACAGGGGTCGACGAGCAGTACTTC